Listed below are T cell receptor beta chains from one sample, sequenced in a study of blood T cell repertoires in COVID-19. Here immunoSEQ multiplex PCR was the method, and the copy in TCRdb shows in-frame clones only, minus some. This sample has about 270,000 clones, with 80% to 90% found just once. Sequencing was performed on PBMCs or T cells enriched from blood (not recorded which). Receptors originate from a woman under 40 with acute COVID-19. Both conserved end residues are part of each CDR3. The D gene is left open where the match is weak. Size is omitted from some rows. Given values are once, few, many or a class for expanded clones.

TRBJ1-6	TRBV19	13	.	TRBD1	CASSRQGGSPLHF	TGTGCCAGTAGCCGACAGGGTGGTTCACCCCTCCACTTT
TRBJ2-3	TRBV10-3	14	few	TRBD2	CAITRGGGTDTQYF	TGTGCCATCACCCGGGGAGGGGGCACAGATACGCAGTATTTT
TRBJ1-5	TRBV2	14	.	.	CASSGPGAQEPQHF	TGTGCCAGCAGCGGTCCAGGGGCGCAGGAGCCCCAGCATTTT
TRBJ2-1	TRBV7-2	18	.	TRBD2	CASSLGPPSGSSYNEQFF	TGTGCCAGCAGCTTAGGACCCCCTAGCGGGAGCTCCTACAATGAGCAGTTCTTC
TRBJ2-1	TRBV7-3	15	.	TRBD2	CASSTGLAEYNEQFF	TGTGCCAGCAGCACAGGACTAGCGGAGTACAATGAGCAGTTCTTC
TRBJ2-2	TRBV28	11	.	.	CGTAGTGELFF	TGTGGAACCGCGGGCACCGGGGAGCTGTTTTTT
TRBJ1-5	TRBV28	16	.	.	CASISGGRWSNQPQHF	TGTGCCAGCATCTCCGGAGGGAGATGGAGCAATCAGCCCCAGCATTTT
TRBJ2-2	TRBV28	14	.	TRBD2	CASSLSGGTGELFF	TGTGCCAGCAGTTTATCGGGAGGGACCGGGGAGCTGTTTTTT
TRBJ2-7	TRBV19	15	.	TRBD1	CASSPGQGLVYEQYF	TGTGCCAGTAGTCCTGGACAGGGCCTTGTCTACGAGCAGTACTTC
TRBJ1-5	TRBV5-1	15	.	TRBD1	CASSRTTGGNQPQHF	TGCGCCAGCAGCAGGACTACAGGGGGAAATCAGCCCCAGCATTTT
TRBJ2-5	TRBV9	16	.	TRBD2	CASSVGDSGRVETQYF	TGTGCCAGCAGCGTAGGTGATAGCGGGAGGGTAGAGACCCAGTACTTC
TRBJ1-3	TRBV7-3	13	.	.	CASSSDRGNTIYF	TGTGCCAGCAGCTCCGACAGGGGAAACACCATATATTTT
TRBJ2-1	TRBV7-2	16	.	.	CASSFTRGSSYNEQFF	TGTGCCAGCAGCTTTACACGGGGGAGCTCCTACAATGAGCAGTTCTTC
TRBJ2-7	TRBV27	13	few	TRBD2	CAIQSGGSNEQYF	TGTGCCATCCAGTCCGGGGGGAGTAACGAGCAGTACTTC
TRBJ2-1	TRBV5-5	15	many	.	CASSLAGQDYNEQFF	TGTGCCAGCAGCTTGGCGGGACAAGACTACAATGAGCAGTTCTTC
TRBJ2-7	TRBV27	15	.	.	CASSLNPGAPYEQYF	TGTGCCAGCAGTTTAAATCCGGGAGCACCCTACGAGCAGTACTTC
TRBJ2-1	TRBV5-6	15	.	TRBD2	CASSLELAGNNEQFF	TGTGCCAGCAGCTTGGAACTAGCGGGCAACAATGAGCAGTTCTTC
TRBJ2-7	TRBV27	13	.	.	CASSPRNNYEQYF	TGTGCCAGCAGTCCAAGAAACAACTACGAGCAGTACTTC
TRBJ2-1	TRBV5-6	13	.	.	CASSFLSINEQFF	TGTGCCAGCAGCTTCCTAAGTATCAATGAGCAGTTCTTC
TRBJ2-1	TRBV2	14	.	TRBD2	CASIPGTSSNEQFF	TGTGCCAGCATACCAGGGACTAGTTCCAATGAGCAGTTCTTC
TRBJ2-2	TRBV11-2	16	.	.	CASATESLASAGELFF	TGTGCCAGCGCTACGGAGTCCCTAGCGTCGGCCGGGGAGCTGTTTTTT
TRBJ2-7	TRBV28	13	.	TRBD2	CASWTSGRNEQYF	TGTGCCAGCTGGACTAGCGGGAGGAACGAGCAGTACTTC
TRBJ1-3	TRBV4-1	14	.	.	CASSLGPAVGTIYF	TGCGCCAGCAGCCTGGGGCCCGCTGTTGGCACCATATATTTT
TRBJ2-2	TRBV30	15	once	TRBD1	CASRLGTGYHGELFF	TGTGCCTCCAGGCTGGGGACAGGGTATCACGGGGAGCTGTTTTTT
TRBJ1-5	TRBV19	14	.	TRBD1	CASTAGGYNQPQHF	TGTGCCAGTACGGCAGGGGGTTACAATCAGCCCCAGCATTTT
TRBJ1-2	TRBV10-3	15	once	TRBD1	CAITDPGQPGNGYTF	TGTGCCATCACCGACCCGGGACAGCCAGGGAATGGCTACACCTTC
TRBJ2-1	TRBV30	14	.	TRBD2	CAWGLALLHNEQFF	TGTGCCTGGGGACTAGCGCTACTCCACAATGAGCAGTTCTTC
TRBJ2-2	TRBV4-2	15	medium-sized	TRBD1	CASSHGTGDTGELFF	TGTGCCAGCAGCCACGGGACAGGGGACACCGGGGAGCTGTTTTTT
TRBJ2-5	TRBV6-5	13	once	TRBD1	CASRNVGGETQYF	TGTGCCAGCAGAAACGTAGGGGGCGAGACCCAGTACTTC
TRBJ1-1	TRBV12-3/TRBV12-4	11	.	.	CASRADREAFF	TGTGCCAGCAGAGCGGACAGAGAAGCTTTCTTT
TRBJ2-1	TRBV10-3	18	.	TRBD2	CAISESVGRESSYNEQFF	TGTGCCATCAGTGAGTCAGTTGGGCGGGAGAGCTCCTACAATGAGCAGTTCTTC
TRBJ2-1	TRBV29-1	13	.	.	CSVGSGTYNEQFF	TGCAGCGTTGGTAGCGGTACCTACAATGAGCAGTTCTTC
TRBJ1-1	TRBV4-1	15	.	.	CASSQDRGAETEAFF	TGCGCCAGCAGCCAAGATCGGGGGGCGGAAACTGAAGCTTTCTTT
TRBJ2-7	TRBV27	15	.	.	CASSLGAPGVIEQYF	TGTGCCAGCAGTTTGGGGGCTCCCGGTGTTATCGAGCAGTACTTC
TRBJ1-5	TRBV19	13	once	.	CASSVSSNQPQHF	TGTGCCAGTTCAGTCTCTAGCAATCAGCCCCAGCATTTT
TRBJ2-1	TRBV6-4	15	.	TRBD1	CASSERDSSYNEQFF	TGTGCCAGCAGTGAAAGGGACAGCTCCTACAATGAGCAGTTCTTC
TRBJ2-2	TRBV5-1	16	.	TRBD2	CASYSGGLGRTGELFF	TGCGCCAGCTACTCGGGGGGTTTAGGGCGCACCGGGGAGCTGTTTTTT
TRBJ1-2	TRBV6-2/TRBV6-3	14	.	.	CASSYSGHNYGYTF	TGTGCCAGCAGTTACTCGGGACACAACTATGGCTACACCTTC
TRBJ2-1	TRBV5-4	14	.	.	CASSLEEDYNEQFF	TGTGCCAGCAGCTTGGAAGAGGATTACAATGAGCAGTTCTTC
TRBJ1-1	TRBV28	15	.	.	CASSLLRAMNTEAFF	TGTGCCAGCAGTTTGCTGAGAGCCATGAACACTGAAGCTTTCTTT
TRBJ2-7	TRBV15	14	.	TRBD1	CATSTPGQSLEQYF	TGTGCCACCAGCACTCCGGGACAGAGTCTCGAGCAGTACTTC
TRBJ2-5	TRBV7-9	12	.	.	CASSLDSNAQYF	TGTGCCAGCAGCTTAGACTCAAATGCCCAGTACTTC
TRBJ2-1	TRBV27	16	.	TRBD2	CASSLNSGRRYNEQFF	TGTGCCAGCAGTTTGAACAGCGGGAGGCGGTACAATGAGCAGTTCTTC
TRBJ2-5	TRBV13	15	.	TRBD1	CASSLGDRGEETQYF	TGTGCCAGCAGCTTGGGTGACAGGGGGGAAGAGACCCAGTACTTC
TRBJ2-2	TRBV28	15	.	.	CASSPGVRRSGELFF	TGTGCCAGCAGTCCCGGGGTCCGGAGGTCCGGGGAGCTGTTTTTT
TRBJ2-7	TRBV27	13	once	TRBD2	CASSPGLAYEQYF	TGTGCCAGCAGTCCGGGACTAGCGTACGAGCAGTACTTC
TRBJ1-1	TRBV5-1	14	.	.	CASSFTGLYTEAFF	TGCGCCAGCAGCTTTACAGGCCTTTACACTGAAGCTTTCTTT
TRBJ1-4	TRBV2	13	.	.	CASRGLGNEKLFF	TGTGCCAGCAGGGGGCTCGGTAATGAAAAACTGTTTTTT
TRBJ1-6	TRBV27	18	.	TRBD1	CASRPNTGGSSYNSPLHF	TGTGCCAGCAGACCGAACACAGGGGGGAGCTCCTATAATTCACCCCTCCACTTT
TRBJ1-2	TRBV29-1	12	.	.	CSVERGSYGYTF	TGCAGCGTTGAAAGGGGCAGCTATGGCTACACCTTC
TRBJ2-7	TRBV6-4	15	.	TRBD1	CASSQTGGEIYEQYF	TGTGCCAGCAGTCAGACAGGGGGCGAAATTTACGAGCAGTACTTC
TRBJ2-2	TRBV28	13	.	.	CASNEPNTGELFF	TGTGCCAGCAACGAGCCGAACACCGGGGAGCTGTTTTTT
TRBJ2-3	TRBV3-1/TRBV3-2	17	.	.	CASSHGVRDSQTDTQYF	TGTGCCAGCAGCCATGGGGTCCGGGACTCGCAGACAGATACGCAGTATTTT
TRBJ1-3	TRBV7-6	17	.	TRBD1	CASSLEGQGASGNTIYF	TGTGCCAGCAGCTTAGAGGGACAGGGGGCGAGTGGAAACACCATATATTTT
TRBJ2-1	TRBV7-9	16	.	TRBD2	CASSSPSGSTYNEQFF	TGTGCCAGCAGCTCGCCTAGCGGGAGTACCTACAATGAGCAGTTCTTC
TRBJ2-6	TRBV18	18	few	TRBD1	CASSLGGSAPSGANVLTF	TGTGCCAGCTCACTAGGGGGCAGCGCTCCATCTGGGGCCAACGTCCTGACTTTC
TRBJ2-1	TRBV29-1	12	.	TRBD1	CSVERQGNEQFF	TGCAGCGTAGAACGACAGGGCAATGAGCAGTTCTTC
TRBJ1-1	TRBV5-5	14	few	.	CASSLLTGSPEAFF	TGTGCCAGCAGCTTGCTCACGGGGAGCCCTGAAGCTTTCTTT
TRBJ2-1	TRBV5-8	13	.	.	CASSRRGGNEQFF	TGTGCCAGTTCGCGAAGGGGGGGAAATGAGCAGTTCTTC